The 3 T cell receptor beta chains reported below all come from one sample, sequenced in a study of regulatory dendritic cells for organ transplantation. TCRdb's copy holds only in-frame clones and misses some; the assay was immunoSEQ multiplex PCR. This sample has under 40,000 clones, with around 90% found just once. The sample consisted of naive CD8+ T cells from blood. Subset defined: CD45RA+ naive T cells. The receptors here all came from a human donor in good health.

The genes are TRBV27 and TRBJ2-1; 9 bases are a match to TRBD1. Germline assignment: CDR1 MNHEY and CDR2 SMNVEV (reference sequence). V was clipped by 4 bases and J by 6 bases; unmatched bases: 7. The CDR3 contains 15 residues. CDR3 loop: CASSSPGQGSNEQFF. The DNA of the CDR3 is TGTGCCAGCAGTTCGCCGGGACAGGGAAGCAATGAGCAGTTCTTC.

This chain uses TRBV7-9 with TRBJ2-2; possibly TRBD1 for D (5 bases). Germline assignment: CDR1 SEHNR and CDR2 FQNEAQ (reference sequence). This CDR3 contains 16 residues. Deletions cut 5 bases from V and 6 bases from J, with 19 bases between. The CDR3 bases are TGTGCCAGCAGCGTACAAATTACCAGGGAAGCCGGGGAGCTGTTTTTT. This gives the protein CASSVQITREAGELFF.

The rearrangement uses TRBV27 and TRBJ1-5, with D unresolved. From germline, CDR1 is MNHEY and CDR2 SMNVEV (reference sequence). This CDR3 contains 13 residues. With 5 bases removed from V and 5 bases from J, the gap between germline ends came to 10 bases. Here the CDR3 DNA reads TGTGCCAGCAGTACGGCCAGGTATCAGCCCCAGCATTTT. This translates into CASSTARYQPQHF.